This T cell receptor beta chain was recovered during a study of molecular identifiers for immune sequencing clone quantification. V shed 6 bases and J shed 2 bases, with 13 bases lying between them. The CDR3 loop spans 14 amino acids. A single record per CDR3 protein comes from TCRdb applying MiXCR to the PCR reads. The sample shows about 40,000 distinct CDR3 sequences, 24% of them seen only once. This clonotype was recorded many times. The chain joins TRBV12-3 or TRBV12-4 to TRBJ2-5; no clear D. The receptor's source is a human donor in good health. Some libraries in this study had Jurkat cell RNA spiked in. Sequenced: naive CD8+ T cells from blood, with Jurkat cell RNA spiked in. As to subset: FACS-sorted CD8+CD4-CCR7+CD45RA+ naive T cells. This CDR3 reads CASRPENTQETQYF. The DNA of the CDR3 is TGTGCCAGCAGACCCGAAAACACTCAAGAGACCCAGTACTTC.